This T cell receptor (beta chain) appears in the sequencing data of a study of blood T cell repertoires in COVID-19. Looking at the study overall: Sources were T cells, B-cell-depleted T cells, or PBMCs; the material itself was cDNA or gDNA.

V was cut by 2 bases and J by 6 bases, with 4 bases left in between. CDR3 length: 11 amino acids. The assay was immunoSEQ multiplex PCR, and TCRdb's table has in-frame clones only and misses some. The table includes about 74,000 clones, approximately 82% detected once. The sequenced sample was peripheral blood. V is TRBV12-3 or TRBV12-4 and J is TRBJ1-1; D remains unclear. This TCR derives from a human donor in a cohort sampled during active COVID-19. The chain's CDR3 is CASSLYAEAFF. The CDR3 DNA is TGTGCCAGCAGTTTATATGCTGAAGCTTTCTTT.